The entry below describes one T cell receptor beta chain. This entry belongs to a study of CD8 T cells in Susac syndrome. CD8+ and CD4+ blood T cells underwent TCR beta sequencing. Negative isolation yielded the CD8+ and CD4+ T cells, while FACS enriched the TEMRA cells. Trimming took 5 bases from V and 6 from J; bases not matched to a gene: 6. Germline values: CDR1 LNHDA, CDR2 SQIVND (reference sequence). There are 14 residues in the CDR3. RNA in amounts of about 0.5 to 1 ug was reverse transcribed with random hexamers. Amplification of TCR beta CDR3 used immunoSEQ multiplex PCR across 54 Vbeta and 13 Jbeta. TCRdb ran MiXCR on the immunoSEQ multiplex PCR reads and lists one entry per CDR3 protein. Here the sample spans 100,000 to 150,000 distinct CDR3 sequences, over 85% being singletons.

This chain links TRBV19 with TRBJ2-1; the match to TRBD2 covers 8 bases. The sequence was obtained from a human donor with multiple sclerosis. The specimen was CD8+ T cells from PBMCs. CDR3 nucleotide sequence: TGTGCCAGTAGTGTGGCTAGCGGGCCCAATGAGCAGTTCTTC. As protein: CASSVASGPNEQFF.